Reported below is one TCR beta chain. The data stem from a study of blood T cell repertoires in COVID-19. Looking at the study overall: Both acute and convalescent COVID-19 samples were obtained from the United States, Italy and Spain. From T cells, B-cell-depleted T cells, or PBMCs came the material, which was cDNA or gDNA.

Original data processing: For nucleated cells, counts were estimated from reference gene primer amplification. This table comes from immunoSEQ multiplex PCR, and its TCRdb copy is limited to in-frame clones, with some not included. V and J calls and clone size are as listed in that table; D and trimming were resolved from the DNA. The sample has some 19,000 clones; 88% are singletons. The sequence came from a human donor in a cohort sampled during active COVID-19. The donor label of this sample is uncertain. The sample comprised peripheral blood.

The CDR3 region is CASSPDRDAIQYF. For the CDR3, the DNA is TGCGCCAGCAGCCCGGACAGGGATGCCATTCAGTACTTC. This chain joins TRBV5-1 and TRBJ2-4, with 8 nucleotides matching TRBD1. The CDR3 extends over 13 amino acids. V lost 4 bases to trimming and J lost 9 bases; unmatched junction nucleotides: 6. Germline CDR1 is SGHRS and CDR2 is YFSETQ.